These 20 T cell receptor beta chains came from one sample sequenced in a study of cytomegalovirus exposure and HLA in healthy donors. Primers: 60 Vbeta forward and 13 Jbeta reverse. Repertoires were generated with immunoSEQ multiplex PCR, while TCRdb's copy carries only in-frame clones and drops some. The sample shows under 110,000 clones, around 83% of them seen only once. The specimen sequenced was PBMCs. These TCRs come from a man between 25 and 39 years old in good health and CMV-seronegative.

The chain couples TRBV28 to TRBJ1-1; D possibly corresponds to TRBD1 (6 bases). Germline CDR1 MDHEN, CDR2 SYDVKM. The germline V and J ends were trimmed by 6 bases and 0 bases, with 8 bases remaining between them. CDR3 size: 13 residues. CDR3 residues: CASRGAMNTEAFF. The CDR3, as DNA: TGTGCCAGCAGGGGGGCGATGAACACTGAAGCTTTCTTT. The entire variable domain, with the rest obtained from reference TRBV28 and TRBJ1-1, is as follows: DVKVTQSSRYLVKRTGEKVFLECVQDMDHENMFWYRQDPGLGLRLIYFSYDVKMKEKGDIPEGYSVSREKKERFSLILESASTNQTSMYLCASRGAMNTEAFFGQGTRLTVV.

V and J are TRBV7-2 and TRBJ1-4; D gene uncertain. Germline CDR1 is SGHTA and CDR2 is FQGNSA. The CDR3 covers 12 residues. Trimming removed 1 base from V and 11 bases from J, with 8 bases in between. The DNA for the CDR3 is TGTGCCAGCAGCTTAGTGCGGGAGAAACTGTTTTTT. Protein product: CASSLVREKLFF. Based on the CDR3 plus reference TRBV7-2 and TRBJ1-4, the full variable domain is GAGVSQSPSNKVTEKGKDVELRCDPISGHTALYWYRQSLGQGLEFLIYFQGNSAPDKSGLPSDRFSAERTGGSVSTLTIQRTQQEDSAVYLCASSLVREKLFFGSGTQLSVL.

CDR3 DNA: TGTGCCAGCAGCTTGCGGGAGGGGATGGAGACCCAGTACTTC. Translating gives CASSLREGMETQYF. This chain connects TRBV5-6 to TRBJ2-5, with 8 bases aligning to TRBD2. Trimming at V came to 1 base and at J to 5 bases, leaving 4 bases not matched to a gene. Germline CDR1 and CDR2: SGHDT and YYEEEE. CDR3 length equals 14 residues.

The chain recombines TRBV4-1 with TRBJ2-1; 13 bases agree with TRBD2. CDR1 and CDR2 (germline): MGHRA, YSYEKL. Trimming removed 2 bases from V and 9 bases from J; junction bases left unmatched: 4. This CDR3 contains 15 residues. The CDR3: CASSQLGLAGAEQFF. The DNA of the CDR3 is TGCGCCAGCAGCCAACTCGGACTAGCGGGAGCTGAGCAGTTCTTC.

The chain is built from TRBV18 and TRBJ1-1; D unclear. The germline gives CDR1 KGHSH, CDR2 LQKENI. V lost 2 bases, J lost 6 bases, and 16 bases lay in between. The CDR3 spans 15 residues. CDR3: CASSPDNRGGPEAFF. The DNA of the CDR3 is TGTGCCAGCTCACCAGATAACCGGGGAGGTCCTGAAGCTTTCTTT.

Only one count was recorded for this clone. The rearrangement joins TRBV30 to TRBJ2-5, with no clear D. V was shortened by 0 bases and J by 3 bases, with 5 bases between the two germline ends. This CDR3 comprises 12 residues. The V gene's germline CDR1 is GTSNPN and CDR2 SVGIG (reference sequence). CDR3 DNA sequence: TGTGCCTGGAGTGTATATAAAGAGACCCAGTACTTC. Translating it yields CAWSVYKETQYF. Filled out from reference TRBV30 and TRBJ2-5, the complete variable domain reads SQTIHQWPATLVQPVGSPLSLECTVEGTSNPNLYWYRQAAGRGLQLLFYSVGIGQISSEVPQNLSASRPQDRQFILSSKKLLLSDSGFYLCAWSVYKETQYFGPGTRLLVL.

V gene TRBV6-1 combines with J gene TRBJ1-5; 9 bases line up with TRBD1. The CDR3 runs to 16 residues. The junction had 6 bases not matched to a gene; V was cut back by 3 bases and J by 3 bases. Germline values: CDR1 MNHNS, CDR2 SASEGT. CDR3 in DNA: TGTGCCAGCAGTGACCCGGACAGGGGAGCCAATCAGCCCCAGCATTTT. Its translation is CASSDPDRGANQPQHF.

The CDR3 protein is CASSQDWYLAGVRSYNEQFF. The DNA for the CDR3 is TGTGCCAGCAGCCAAGATTGGTACCTAGCGGGAGTTAGATCCTACAATGAGCAGTTCTTC. V gene TRBV14 combines with J gene TRBJ2-1, with 10 nucleotides matching TRBD2. J lost 1 base, V lost 0 bases, and 12 bases had no gene match. CDR1 and CDR2 from the germline V gene are SGHDN and FVKESK. This CDR3 is 20 amino acids long. Combining the CDR3 with reference TRBV14 and TRBJ2-1 gives the whole variable domain EAGVTQFPSHSVIEKGQTVTLRCDPISGHDNLYWYRRVMGKEIKFLLHFVKESKQDESGMPNNRFLAERTGGTYSTLKVQPAELEDSGVYFCASSQDWYLAGVRSYNEQFFGPGTRLTVL.

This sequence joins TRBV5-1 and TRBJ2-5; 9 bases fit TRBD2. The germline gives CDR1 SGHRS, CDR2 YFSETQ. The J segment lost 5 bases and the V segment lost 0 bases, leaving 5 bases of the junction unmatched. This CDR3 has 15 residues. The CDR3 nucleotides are TGCGCCAGCAGCTTGGGGTCTAGCGGGGCGGAGACCCAGTACTTC. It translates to CASSLGSSGAETQYF.

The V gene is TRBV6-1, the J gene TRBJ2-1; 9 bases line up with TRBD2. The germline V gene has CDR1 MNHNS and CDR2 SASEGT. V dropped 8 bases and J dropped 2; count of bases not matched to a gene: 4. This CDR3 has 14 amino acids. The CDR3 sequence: CASRSGGTYNEQFF. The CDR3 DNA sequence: TGTGCCAGCCGTAGCGGGGGAACCTACAATGAGCAGTTCTTC.

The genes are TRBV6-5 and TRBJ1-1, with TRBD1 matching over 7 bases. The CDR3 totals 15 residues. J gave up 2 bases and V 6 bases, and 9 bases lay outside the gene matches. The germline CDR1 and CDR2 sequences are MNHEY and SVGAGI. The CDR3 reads CASRADRAINTEAFF. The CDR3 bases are TGTGCCAGCAGAGCTGACAGGGCCATAAACACTGAAGCTTTCTTT.

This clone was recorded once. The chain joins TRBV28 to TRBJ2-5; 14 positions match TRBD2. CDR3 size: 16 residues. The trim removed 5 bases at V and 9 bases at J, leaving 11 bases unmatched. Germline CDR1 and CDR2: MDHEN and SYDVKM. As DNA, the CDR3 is TGTGCCAGCAGTCCACCCGGGACTAGCGGGGGTTCTGCCCAGTACTTC. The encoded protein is CASSPPGTSGGSAQYF.

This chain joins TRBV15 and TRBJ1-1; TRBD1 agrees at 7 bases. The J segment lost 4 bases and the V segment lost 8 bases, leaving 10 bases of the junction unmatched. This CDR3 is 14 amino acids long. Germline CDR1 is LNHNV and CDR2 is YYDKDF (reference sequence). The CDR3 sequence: CATCQTGRSTEAFF. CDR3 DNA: TGTGCCACCTGTCAGACAGGGAGGTCCACTGAAGCTTTCTTT.

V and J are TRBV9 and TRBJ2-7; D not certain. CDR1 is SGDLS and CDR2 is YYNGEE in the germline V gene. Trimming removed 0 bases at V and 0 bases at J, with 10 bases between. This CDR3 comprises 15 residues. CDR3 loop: CASSVALGPSYEQYF. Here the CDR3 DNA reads TGTGCCAGCAGCGTAGCTTTGGGCCCCTCCTACGAGCAGTACTTC.

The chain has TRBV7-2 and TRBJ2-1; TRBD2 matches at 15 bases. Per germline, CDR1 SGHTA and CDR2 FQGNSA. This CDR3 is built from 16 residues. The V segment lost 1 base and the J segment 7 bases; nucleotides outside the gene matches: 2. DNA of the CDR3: TGTGCCAGCAGCTTAGTTGGGACTAGCGGGAGGAATGAGCAGTTCTTC. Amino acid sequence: CASSLVGTSGRNEQFF.

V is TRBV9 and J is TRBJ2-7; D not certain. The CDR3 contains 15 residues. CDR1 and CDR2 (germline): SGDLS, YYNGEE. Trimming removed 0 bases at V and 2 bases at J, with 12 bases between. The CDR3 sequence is CASSVAGTDTYEQYF. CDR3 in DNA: TGTGCCAGCAGCGTAGCTGGCACAGACACCTACGAGCAGTACTTC. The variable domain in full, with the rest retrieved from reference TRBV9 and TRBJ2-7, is DSGVTQTPKHLITATGQRVTLRCSPRSGDLSVYWYQQSLDQGLQFLIQYYNGEERAKGNILERFSAQQFPDLHSELNLSSLELGDSALYFCASSVAGTDTYEQYFGPGTRLTVT.

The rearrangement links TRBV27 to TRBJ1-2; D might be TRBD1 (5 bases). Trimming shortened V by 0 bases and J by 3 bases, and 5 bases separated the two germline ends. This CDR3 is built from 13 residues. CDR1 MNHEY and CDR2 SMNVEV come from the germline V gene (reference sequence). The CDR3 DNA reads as TGTGCCAGCAGTTTATCAGGGGACTATGGCTACACCTTC. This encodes CASSLSGDYGYTF.

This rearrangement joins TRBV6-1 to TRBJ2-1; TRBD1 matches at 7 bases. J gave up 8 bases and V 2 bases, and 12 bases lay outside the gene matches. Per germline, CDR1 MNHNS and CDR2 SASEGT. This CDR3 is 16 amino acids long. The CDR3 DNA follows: TGTGCCAGCAGTGAATCCTTCGGACAGGAGATTGATGAGCAGTTCTTC. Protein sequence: CASSESFGQEIDEQFF.

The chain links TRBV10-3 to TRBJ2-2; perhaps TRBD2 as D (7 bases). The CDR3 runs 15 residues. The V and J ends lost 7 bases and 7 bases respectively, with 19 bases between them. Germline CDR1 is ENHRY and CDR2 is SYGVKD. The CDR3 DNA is TGTGCCATCACTCAAGGCGAGGGGGAGGGCGGGGAGCTGTTTTTT. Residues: CAITQGEGEGGELFF.

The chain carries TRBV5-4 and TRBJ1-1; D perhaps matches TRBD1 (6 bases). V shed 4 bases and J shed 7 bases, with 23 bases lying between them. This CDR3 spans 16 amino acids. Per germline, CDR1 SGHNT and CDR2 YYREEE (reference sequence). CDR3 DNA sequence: TGTGCCAGCAGCCTGCAGGGGCGTTCTCAGGCGGTTGAAGCTTTCTTT. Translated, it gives CASSLQGRSQAVEAFF.